Each of the 2 T cell receptor beta chains below was sequenced from the same sample in a study of early T cells in non-severe SARS-CoV-2 infection. MiXCR, run by TCRdb on the 5' RACE reads, gives a single entry per CDR3 protein. This table has under 90,000 distinct CDR3 sequences, 14% appearing once. Sequencing was carried out using whole blood. These receptors originate from an adult who was a healthcare worker with PCR-confirmed SARS-CoV-2 infection or an uninfected control (not recorded which).

This chain connects TRBV7-8 to TRBJ2-7; tentative D call: TRBD1 (6 bases). Germline CDR1 and CDR2: SGHVS and FQNEAQ. The CDR3 is made up of 19 amino acids. V was trimmed by 0 bases and J by 0 bases, leaving 21 bases between them. CDR3 amino acids: CASSLARGTDGGHSYEQYF. CDR3 coding DNA: TGTGCCAGCAGCTTAGCGAGAGGGACGGATGGGGGACACTCCTACGAGCAGTACTTC.

In this sample, this clonotype turned up a few times. The J gene is TRBJ1-2, the V gene TRBV5-4, with TRBD1 as a possible D gene (6 bases). The CDR3 runs 15 residues. V was pared by 1 base and J by 4 bases, with 14 bases between. Germline values: CDR1 SGHNT, CDR2 YYREEE (reference sequence). The CDR3 DNA follows: TGTGCCAGCAGCTTGAGGTGGGGGCGCATCTATGGCTACACCTTC. Translated: CASSLRWGRIYGYTF. Drawing the rest from reference TRBV5-4 and TRBJ1-2, the complete variable domain is ETGVTQSPTHLIKTRGQQVTLRCSSQSGHNTVSWYQQALGQGPQFIFQYYREEENGRGNFPPRFSGLQFPNYSSELNVNALELDDSALYLCASSLRWGRIYGYTFGSGTRLTVV.